This is a list of T cell receptor beta chains from one sample in a study of CD8 T cells in Susac syndrome. TCRdb re-analysed the immunoSEQ multiplex PCR reads in MiXCR, keeping a single row per CDR3 protein. The repertoire holds approximately 190,000 distinct CDR3 sequences, with approximately 95% as singletons. Sequencing used CD8+ T cells from PBMCs. These TCRs come from a human donor with Susac syndrome. CDR3s include the opening cysteine and the closing phenylalanine or tryptophan. The D gene is left open where the match is weak. Expanded clones get a size class; other rows say once, few or many, or leave the size out.

v_call: TRBV27; d_call: NA; clone_size: NA; j_call: TRBJ1-1; cdr3_aa: CASSLGEHTEAFF; cdr3_nt: TGTGCCAGCAGTTTAGGGGAACACACTGAAGCTTTCTTT
v_call: TRBV5-6; d_call: TRBD1; clone_size: NA; j_call: TRBJ2-5; cdr3_aa: CASSPGQVQETQYF; cdr3_nt: TGTGCCAGCAGCCCTGGACAGGTACAAGAGACCCAGTACTTC
v_call: TRBV19; d_call: NA; clone_size: NA; j_call: TRBJ1-1; cdr3_aa: CASSILGNTEAFF; cdr3_nt: TGTGCCAGTAGTATCCTTGGGAACACTGAAGCTTTCTTT
v_call: TRBV9; d_call: TRBD2; clone_size: NA; j_call: TRBJ2-5; cdr3_aa: CASSTPPGLAGGLLQETQYF; cdr3_nt: TGTGCCAGCAGCACACCGCCGGGACTAGCGGGGGGGCTCCTCCAAGAGACCCAGTACTTC
v_call: TRBV7-9; d_call: NA; clone_size: NA; j_call: TRBJ2-2; cdr3_aa: CASRHSGTQNTGELFF; cdr3_nt: TGTGCCAGCAGGCACAGCGGTACTCAGAACACCGGGGAGCTGTTTTTT
v_call: TRBV6-5; d_call: TRBD1; clone_size: NA; j_call: TRBJ2-1; cdr3_aa: CASTRTGTNEQFF; cdr3_nt: TGTGCCAGCACTCGGACAGGGACGAATGAGCAGTTCTTC
v_call: TRBV19; d_call: NA; clone_size: NA; j_call: TRBJ2-5; cdr3_aa: CASSRGRETQYF; cdr3_nt: TGTGCCAGTAGTAGGGGTCGGGAGACCCAGTACTTC
v_call: TRBV13; d_call: NA; clone_size: once; j_call: TRBJ2-3; cdr3_aa: CASSSGEGSTDTQYF; cdr3_nt: TGTGCCAGCAGCTCGGGCGAGGGGAGCACAGATACGCAGTATTTT
v_call: TRBV2; d_call: NA; clone_size: NA; j_call: TRBJ2-5; cdr3_aa: CASSERAVGAWETQYF; cdr3_nt: TGTGCCAGCAGTGAGAGGGCGGTAGGGGCCTGGGAGACCCAGTACTTC
v_call: TRBV7-2; d_call: NA; clone_size: NA; j_call: TRBJ2-3; cdr3_aa: CASSSTGWVTDTQYF; cdr3_nt: TGTGCCAGCAGCTCTACAGGGTGGGTCACAGATACGCAGTATTTT
v_call: TRBV11-2; d_call: NA; clone_size: NA; j_call: TRBJ1-2; cdr3_aa: CATGPNLVANYGYTF; cdr3_nt: TGTGCCACCGGGCCTAACCTCGTCGCTAACTATGGCTACACCTTC
v_call: TRBV7-9; d_call: TRBD1; clone_size: NA; j_call: TRBJ1-5; cdr3_aa: CASSRDSQPQHF; cdr3_nt: TGTGCCAGCAGCCGGGACAGCCAGCCCCAGCATTTT
v_call: TRBV5-1; d_call: NA; clone_size: NA; j_call: TRBJ2-1; cdr3_aa: CASSSLNRDGQFF; cdr3_nt: TGCGCCAGCAGCTCGTTAAACAGGGATGGGCAGTTCTTC
v_call: TRBV25-1; d_call: NA; clone_size: NA; j_call: TRBJ2-7; cdr3_aa: CASGGVGEQYF; cdr3_nt: TGTGCCAGCGGCGGGGTGGGAGAGCAGTACTTC
v_call: TRBV4-1; d_call: NA; clone_size: NA; j_call: TRBJ2-7; cdr3_aa: CASSQVLELISYEQYF; cdr3_nt: TGCGCCAGCAGCCAAGTTCTTGAGTTAATCTCCTACGAGCAGTACTTC
v_call: TRBV3-1; d_call: NA; clone_size: NA; j_call: TRBJ2-2; cdr3_aa: CASSQNGVNTGELFF; cdr3_nt: TGTGCCAGCAGCCAAAACGGGGTGAACACCGGGGAGCTGTTTTTT
v_call: TRBV30; d_call: NA; clone_size: NA; j_call: TRBJ1-4; cdr3_aa: CAWSETTGSNEKLFF; cdr3_nt: TGTGCCTGGAGTGAAACTACAGGGTCTAATGAAAAACTGTTTTTT
v_call: TRBV6-5; d_call: NA; clone_size: NA; j_call: TRBJ1-2; cdr3_aa: CASSYGENLLPNYGYTF; cdr3_nt: TGTGCCAGCAGTTACGGGGAAAACCTTCTCCCTAACTATGGCTACACCTTC
v_call: TRBV28; d_call: TRBD1; clone_size: NA; j_call: TRBJ1-1; cdr3_aa: CASGDRGSYPEAFF; cdr3_nt: TGTGCCAGCGGGGACAGGGGATCGTATCCTGAAGCTTTCTTT
v_call: TRBV7-9; d_call: NA; clone_size: few; j_call: TRBJ2-5; cdr3_aa: CASSSGQGGETQYF; cdr3_nt: TGTGCCAGCAGCTCAGGACAGGGAGGGGAGACCCAGTACTTC
v_call: TRBV19; d_call: NA; clone_size: NA; j_call: TRBJ1-5; cdr3_aa: CASSSDINSNQPQHF; cdr3_nt: TGTGCCAGTAGTTCGGACATAAATAGCAATCAGCCCCAGCATTTT
v_call: TRBV5-6; d_call: NA; clone_size: NA; j_call: TRBJ2-7; cdr3_aa: CASSSYGTASYEQYF; cdr3_nt: TGTGCCAGCAGCTCCTACGGGACTGCTTCCTACGAGCAGTACTTC
v_call: TRBV30; d_call: TRBD1; clone_size: NA; j_call: TRBJ1-5; cdr3_aa: CAWSAQGVSNQPQHF; cdr3_nt: TGTGCCTGGAGTGCCCAGGGGGTTAGCAATCAGCCCCAGCATTTT
v_call: TRBV2; d_call: TRBD2; clone_size: NA; j_call: TRBJ2-1; cdr3_aa: CASRGRLAGGPTEQFF; cdr3_nt: TGTGCCAGCAGGGGTCGACTAGCGGGGGGGCCAACCGAGCAGTTCTTC
v_call: TRBV9; d_call: TRBD2; clone_size: NA; j_call: TRBJ2-1; cdr3_aa: CASSVDLAESYNEQFF; cdr3_nt: TGTGCCAGCAGCGTAGATCTAGCGGAATCCTACAATGAGCAGTTCTTC
v_call: TRBV7-9; d_call: NA; clone_size: NA; j_call: TRBJ1-5; cdr3_aa: CASSNTGIDQPQHF; cdr3_nt: TGTGCCAGCAGTAATACAGGGATTGATCAGCCCCAGCATTTT
v_call: TRBV4-1; d_call: TRBD1; clone_size: NA; j_call: TRBJ1-1; cdr3_aa: CASSRMGTGGNTEAFF; cdr3_nt: TGCGCCAGCAGCCGCATGGGGACAGGCGGGAACACTGAAGCTTTCTTT
v_call: TRBV20-1; d_call: NA; clone_size: NA; j_call: TRBJ2-7; cdr3_aa: CSASDFAYEQYF; cdr3_nt: TGCAGTGCTTCGGACTTCGCCTACGAGCAGTACTTC
v_call: TRBV12-3/TRBV12-4; d_call: NA; clone_size: NA; j_call: TRBJ2-2; cdr3_aa: CASGGQGTGELFF; cdr3_nt: TGTGCCAGCGGTGGGCAGGGCACCGGGGAGCTGTTTTTT
v_call: TRBV7-9; d_call: TRBD2; clone_size: NA; j_call: TRBJ2-1; cdr3_aa: CASREAGGNEQFF; cdr3_nt: TGTGCCAGCAGGGAAGCGGGAGGCAATGAGCAGTTCTTC
v_call: TRBV9; d_call: NA; clone_size: NA; j_call: TRBJ2-7; cdr3_aa: CASSVYDSYEQYF; cdr3_nt: TGTGCCAGCAGCGTATATGACTCCTACGAGCAGTACTTC
v_call: TRBV11-2; d_call: NA; clone_size: NA; j_call: TRBJ2-7; cdr3_aa: CASTTRGGSDPEQYF; cdr3_nt: TGTGCCAGCACAACCAGGGGCGGGAGTGACCCAGAGCAGTACTTC
v_call: TRBV20-1; d_call: NA; clone_size: NA; j_call: TRBJ1-5; cdr3_aa: CSARDPVDSNQPQHF; cdr3_nt: TGCAGTGCTAGAGATCCCGTGGACAGCAATCAGCCCCAGCATTTT